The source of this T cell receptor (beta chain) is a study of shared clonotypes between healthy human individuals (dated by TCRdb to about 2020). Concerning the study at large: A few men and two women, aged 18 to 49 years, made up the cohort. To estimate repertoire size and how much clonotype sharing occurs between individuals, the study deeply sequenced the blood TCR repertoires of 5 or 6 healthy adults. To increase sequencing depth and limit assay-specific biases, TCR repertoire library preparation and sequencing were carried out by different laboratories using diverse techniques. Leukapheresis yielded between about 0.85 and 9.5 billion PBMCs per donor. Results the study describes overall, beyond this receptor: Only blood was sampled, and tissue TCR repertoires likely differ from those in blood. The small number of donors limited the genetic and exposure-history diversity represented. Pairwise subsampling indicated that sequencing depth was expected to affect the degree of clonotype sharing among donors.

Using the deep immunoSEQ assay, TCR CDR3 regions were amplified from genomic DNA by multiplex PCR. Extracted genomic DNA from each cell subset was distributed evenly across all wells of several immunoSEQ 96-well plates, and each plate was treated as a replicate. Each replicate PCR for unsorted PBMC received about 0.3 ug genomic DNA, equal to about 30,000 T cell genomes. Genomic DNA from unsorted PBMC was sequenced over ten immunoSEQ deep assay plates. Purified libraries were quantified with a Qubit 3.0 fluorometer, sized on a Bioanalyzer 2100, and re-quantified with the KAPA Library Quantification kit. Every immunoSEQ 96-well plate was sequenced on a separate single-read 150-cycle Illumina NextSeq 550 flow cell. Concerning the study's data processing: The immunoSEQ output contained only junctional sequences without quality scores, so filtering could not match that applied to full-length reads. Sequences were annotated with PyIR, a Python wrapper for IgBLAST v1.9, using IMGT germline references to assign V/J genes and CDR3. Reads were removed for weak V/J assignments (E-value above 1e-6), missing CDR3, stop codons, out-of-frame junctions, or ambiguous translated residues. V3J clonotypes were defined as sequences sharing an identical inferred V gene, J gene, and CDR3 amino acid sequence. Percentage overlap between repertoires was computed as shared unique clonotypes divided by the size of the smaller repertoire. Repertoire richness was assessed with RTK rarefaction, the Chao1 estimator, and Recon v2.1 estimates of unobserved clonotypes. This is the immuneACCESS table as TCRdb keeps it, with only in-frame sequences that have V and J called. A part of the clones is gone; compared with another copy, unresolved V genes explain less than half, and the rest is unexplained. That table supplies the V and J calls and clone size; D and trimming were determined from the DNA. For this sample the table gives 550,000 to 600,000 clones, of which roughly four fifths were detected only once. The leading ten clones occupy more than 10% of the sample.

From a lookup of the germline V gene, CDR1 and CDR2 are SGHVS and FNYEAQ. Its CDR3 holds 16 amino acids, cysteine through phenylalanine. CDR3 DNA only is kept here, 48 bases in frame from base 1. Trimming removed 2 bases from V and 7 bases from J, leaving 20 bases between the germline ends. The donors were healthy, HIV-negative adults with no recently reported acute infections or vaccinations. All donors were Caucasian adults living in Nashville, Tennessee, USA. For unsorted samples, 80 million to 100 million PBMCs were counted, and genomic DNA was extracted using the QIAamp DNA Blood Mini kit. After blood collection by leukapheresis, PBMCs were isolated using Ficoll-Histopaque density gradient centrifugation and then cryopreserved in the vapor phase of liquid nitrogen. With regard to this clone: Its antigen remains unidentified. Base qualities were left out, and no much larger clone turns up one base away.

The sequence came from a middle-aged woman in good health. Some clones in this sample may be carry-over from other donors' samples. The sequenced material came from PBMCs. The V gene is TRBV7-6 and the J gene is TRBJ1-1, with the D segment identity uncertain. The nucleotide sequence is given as TGTGCCAGCAGCTTACTTTCCGGGGAGGTAGGAATTGAAGCTTTCTTT. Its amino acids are CASSLLSGEVGIEAFF.